This entry features one T cell receptor (beta chain) sequence. The patients sequenced had a carbamazepine-induced Stevens-Johnson syndrome or toxic epidermal necrolysis reaction. The entry originates in a study of T cells in severe cutaneous drug reactions. As for the study in general: Only probable or definite SJS/TEN or DRESS cases by RegiSCAR were enrolled. Collected from acute- or recovery-stage patients: blister fluids/cells and PBMC.

TCR subtype-specific primers in iRepertoire multiplex PCR prepared libraries for bulk and single-cell sequencing. TCRdb re-called the multiplex PCR reads, yielding one record per CDR3 amino acid sequence without DNA. This sample's table has about 6,600 distinct CDR3 sequences. This CDR3 has 14 residues. Germline CDR1 MDHEN, CDR2 SYDVKM. This receptor was obtained from a human donor with toxic epidermal necrolysis, a severe cutaneous drug reaction. This chain connects TRBV28 to TRBJ2-1; as DNA is missing, the TRBD2 call by TCRdb cannot be tested. Sequencing was carried out using cells from a skin blister. CDR3 amino acids: CASHLAGGQGEQFF.